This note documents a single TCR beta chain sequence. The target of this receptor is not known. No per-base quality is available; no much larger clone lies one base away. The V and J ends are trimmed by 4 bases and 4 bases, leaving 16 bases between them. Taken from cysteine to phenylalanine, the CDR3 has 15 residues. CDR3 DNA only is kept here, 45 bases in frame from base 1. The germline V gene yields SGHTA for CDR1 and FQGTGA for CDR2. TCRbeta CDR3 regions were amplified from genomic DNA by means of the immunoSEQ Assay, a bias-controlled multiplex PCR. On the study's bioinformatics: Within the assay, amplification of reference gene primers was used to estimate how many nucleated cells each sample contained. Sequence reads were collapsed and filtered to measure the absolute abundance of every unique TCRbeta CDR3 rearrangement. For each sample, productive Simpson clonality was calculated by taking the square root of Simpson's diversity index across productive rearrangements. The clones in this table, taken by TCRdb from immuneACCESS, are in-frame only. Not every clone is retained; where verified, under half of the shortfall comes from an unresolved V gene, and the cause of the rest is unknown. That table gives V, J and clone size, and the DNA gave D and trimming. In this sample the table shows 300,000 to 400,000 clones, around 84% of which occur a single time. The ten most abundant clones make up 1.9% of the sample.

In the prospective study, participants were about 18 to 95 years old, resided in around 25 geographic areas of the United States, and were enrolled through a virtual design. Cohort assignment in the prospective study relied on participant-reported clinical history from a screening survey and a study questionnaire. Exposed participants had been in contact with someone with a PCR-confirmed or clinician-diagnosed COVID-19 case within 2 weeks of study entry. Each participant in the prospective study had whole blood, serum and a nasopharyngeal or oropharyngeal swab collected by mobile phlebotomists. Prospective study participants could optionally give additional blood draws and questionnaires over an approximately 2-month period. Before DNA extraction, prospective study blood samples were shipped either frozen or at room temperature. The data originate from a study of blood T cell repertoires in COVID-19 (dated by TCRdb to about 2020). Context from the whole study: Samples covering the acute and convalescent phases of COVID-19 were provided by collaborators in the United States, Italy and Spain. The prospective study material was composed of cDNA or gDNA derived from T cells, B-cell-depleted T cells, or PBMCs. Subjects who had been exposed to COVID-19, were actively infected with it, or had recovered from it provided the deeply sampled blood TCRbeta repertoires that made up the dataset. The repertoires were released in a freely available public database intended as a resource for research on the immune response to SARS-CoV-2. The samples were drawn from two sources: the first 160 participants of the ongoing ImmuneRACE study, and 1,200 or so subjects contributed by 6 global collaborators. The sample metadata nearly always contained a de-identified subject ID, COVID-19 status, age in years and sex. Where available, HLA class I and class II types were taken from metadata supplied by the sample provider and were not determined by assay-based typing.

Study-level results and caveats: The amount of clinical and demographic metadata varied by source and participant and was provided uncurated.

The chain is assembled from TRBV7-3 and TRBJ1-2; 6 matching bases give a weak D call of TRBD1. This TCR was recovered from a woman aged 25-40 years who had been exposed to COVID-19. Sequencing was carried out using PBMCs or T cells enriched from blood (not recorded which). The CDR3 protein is CASSSNRASGYGYTF. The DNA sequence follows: TGTGCCAGCAGCTCGAACAGGGCATCGGGCTATGGCTACACCTTC.